A single sample is the source of the 13 T cell receptor beta chains below, sequenced in a study of blood T cell repertoires in COVID-19. Sequencing used immunoSEQ multiplex PCR; TCRdb keeps in-frame clones, though not all of them. This table has more than 200,000 clones, approximately 89% appearing once. Sequencing was performed on PBMCs or T cells enriched from blood (not recorded which). The receptors derive from a woman aged 25-40 years with acute COVID-19.

This chain uses TRBV6-2 or TRBV6-3 with TRBJ1-5; TRBD1 aligns across 7 bases. The CDR3 has 17 amino acids. V dropped 6 bases and J dropped 0; count of bases not matched to a gene: 11. Germline-derived CDR1 and CDR2 are MNHEY and SVGEGT. In DNA form, the CDR3 reads TGTGCCAGCAGCGACCCCCGGGACAGTAATAGCAATCAGCCCCAGCATTTT. This translates into CASSDPRDSNSNQPQHF.

The rearrangement links TRBV19 to TRBJ1-6; 7 bases line up with TRBD1. Germline V gives CDR1 LNHDA, CDR2 SQIVND (reference sequence). V trimming: 8 bases; J trimming: 0 bases; junction bases outside the gene matches: 13. The CDR3 has 18 amino acids. The CDR3 region has the DNA TGTGCCAGTGCGAGGGACAGCCCCAAGAGCTCCTATAATTCACCCCTCCACTTT. The encoded protein is CASARDSPKSSYNSPLHF. Complete variable domain (other parts from reference TRBV19 and TRBJ1-6): DGGITQSPKYLFRKEGQNVTLSCEQNLNHDAMYWYRQDPGQGLRLIYYSQIVNDFQKGDIAEGYSVSREKKESFPLTVTSAQKNPTAFYLCASARDSPKSSYNSPLHFGNGTRLTVT.

The genes are TRBV30 and TRBJ2-7; tentative D call: TRBD1 (5 bases). The CDR3 sequence is 12 residues long. In germline, CDR1 is GTSNPN, CDR2 SVGIG (reference sequence). Trimming left V 4 bases short and J 12 bases short, with 19 bases between. This CDR3 is CAWTKRGRNPYF. In DNA, the CDR3 is TGTGCCTGGACTAAAAGGGGTAGGAACCCGTACTTC.

The genes are TRBV12-3 or TRBV12-4 and TRBJ1-2; 8 bases are a match to TRBD1. With 7 bases clipped from V and 7 bases from J, the junction kept 5 bases outside the gene matches. The CDR3 length is 12 residues. The CDR3 coding sequence is TGTGCCAGCAATAGACAGGGGTTTGGCTACACCTTC. As protein: CASNRQGFGYTF.

This clone was detected a few times. The genes are TRBV12-3 or TRBV12-4 and TRBJ2-7; D is perhaps TRBD1 (6 bases). This CDR3 has 11 residues. Trimming took off 9 bases at V and 7 bases at J, with 13 bases between the two ends. The CDR3 DNA reads TGTGCCAGTGGTTCGAGGGGGGAGCAGTACTTC. This gives the protein CASGSRGEQYF.

This clone has a single count. The V gene is TRBV10-3, the J gene TRBJ1-1; 11 bases are a match to TRBD1. The V gene's germline CDR1 is ENHRY and CDR2 SYGVKD. V lost 8 bases and J lost 0; bases outside the gene matches: 14. The CDR3 has 18 amino acids. The CDR3 reads CAIGLLQGTGGLNTEAFF. The CDR3, as DNA: TGTGCCATCGGACTTCTTCAAGGGACAGGGGGTCTGAACACTGAAGCTTTCTTT.

This clone was counted a single time. J is TRBJ1-1 and V is TRBV6-5; 9 positions match TRBD1. The germline V gene has CDR1 MNHEY and CDR2 SVGAGI. After removal of 8 bases from V and 3 bases from J, the junction contained 10 bases not matched to a gene. This CDR3 comprises 15 residues. CDR3 nucleotides: TGTGCCAGCTACGGACAGGGGAATGGGGACACTGAAGCTTTCTTT. Amino acids: CASYGQGNGDTEAFF.

The rearrangement links TRBV2 to TRBJ1-4, with D maybe TRBD1 (5 bases). Germline CDR1 SNHLY, CDR2 FYNNEI. This CDR3 has 15 amino acids. Trimming took 6 bases from V and 7 from J, leaving 18 bases between them. CDR3 nucleotide sequence: TGTGCCAGCAGAGCTACAGGCATTGAGTCTGAAAAACTGTTTTTT. It specifies CASRATGIESEKLFF.

The chain carries TRBV9 and TRBJ2-7, with D perhaps TRBD2 (6 bases). CDR1 is SGDLS and CDR2 is YYNGEE in the germline V gene. Trimming left V 1 base short and J 4 bases short, with 9 bases between. The CDR3 spans 13 residues. The DNA for the CDR3 is TGTGCCAGCAGCGTAACCAGCGGGTACGAGCAGTACTTC. This sequence encodes CASSVTSGYEQYF.

This sequence joins TRBV15 and TRBJ1-2; possibly TRBD1 for D (6 bases). Germline values: CDR1 LNHNV, CDR2 YYDKDF (reference sequence). The CDR3 loop spans 15 amino acids. V lost 1 base and J lost 6, with 15 bases in between. The CDR3 reads CATSRGDRGADGYTF. CDR3 DNA: TGTGCCACCAGCAGAGGAGATCGGGGGGCCGATGGCTACACCTTC.

The rearrangement links TRBV29-1 to TRBJ1-2, with no clear D. Trimming removed 7 bases at V and 0 bases at J, with 9 bases between. The CDR3 sequence is 12 residues long. Germline lookup yields CDR1 SQVTM and CDR2 ANQGSEA. The chain's CDR3 is CSGQGANYGYTF. Here the CDR3 DNA reads TGCAGCGGCCAAGGAGCTAACTATGGCTACACCTTC.

The rearrangement uses TRBV18 and TRBJ1-2; D is undetermined. Germline V gene lookup returns CDR1 KGHSH and CDR2 LQKENI. The CDR3 has 15 amino acids. Trimming shortened V by 5 bases and J by 4 bases, and 17 bases separated the two germline ends. This CDR3 is CASSAVREVIYGYTF. In DNA form, the CDR3 reads TGTGCCAGCTCAGCTGTGCGGGAGGTGATCTATGGCTACACCTTC.

The chain carries TRBV5-1 and TRBJ1-1; D remains ambiguous. The V and J ends lost 0 bases and 1 base respectively, with 10 bases between them. This CDR3 is 15 amino acids long. CDR1 is SGHRS and CDR2 is YFSETQ in the germline V gene. The CDR3 DNA reads TGCGCCAGCAGCTTGGGATCTTCGGGGAACACTGAAGCTTTCTTT. Its translation: CASSLGSSGNTEAFF.